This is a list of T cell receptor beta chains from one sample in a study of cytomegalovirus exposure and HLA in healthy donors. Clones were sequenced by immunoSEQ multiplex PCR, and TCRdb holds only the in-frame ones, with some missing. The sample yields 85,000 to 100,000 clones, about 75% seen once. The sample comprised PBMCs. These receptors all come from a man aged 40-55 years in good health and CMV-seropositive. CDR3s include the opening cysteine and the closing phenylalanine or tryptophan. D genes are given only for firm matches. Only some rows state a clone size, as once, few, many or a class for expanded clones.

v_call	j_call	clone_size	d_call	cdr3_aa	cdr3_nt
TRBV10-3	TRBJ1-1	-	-	CAISGGNTEAFF	TGTGCCATCAGTGGAGGGAACACTGAAGCTTTCTTT
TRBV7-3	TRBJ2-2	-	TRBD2	CASSSLAGATGELFF	TGTGCCAGCAGTTCACTAGCGGGGGCAACCGGGGAGCTGTTTTTT
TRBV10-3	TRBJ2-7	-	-	CAISNTTGTLTYEQYF	TGTGCCATCAGTAATACTACAGGGACCCTAACCTACGAGCAGTACTTC
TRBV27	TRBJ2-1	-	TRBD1	CASSPGQGRISYNEQFF	TGTGCCAGCAGTCCCGGACAGGGACGGATTTCCTACAATGAGCAGTTCTTC
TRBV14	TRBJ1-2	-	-	CASSRHNYGYTF	TGTGCCAGCAGCCGTCATAACTATGGCTACACCTTC
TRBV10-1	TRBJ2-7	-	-	CASSWTGKTYEQYF	TGCGCCAGCAGCTGGACCGGGAAAACCTACGAGCAGTACTTC
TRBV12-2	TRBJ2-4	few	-	CASRCPKNQGAKNIQYF	TGTGCAAGTCGCTGCCCGAAGAACCAGGGTGCCAAAAACATTCAGTACTTC
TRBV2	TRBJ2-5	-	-	CARGGRGLEETQYF	TGTGCCCGGGGTGGCAGGGGCTTAGAAGAGACCCAGTACTTC
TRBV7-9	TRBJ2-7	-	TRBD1	CASSLAGQGPYEQYF	TGTGCCAGCAGCTTAGCAGGACAGGGACCCTACGAGCAGTACTTC
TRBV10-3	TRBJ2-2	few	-	CAISDQYTGELFF	TGTGCCATCAGTGACCAGTACACCGGGGAGCTGTTTTTT
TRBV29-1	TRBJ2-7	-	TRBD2	CSVGLGLAGGSEQYF	TGCAGCGTTGGATTGGGACTAGCGGGGGGATCTGAGCAGTACTTC
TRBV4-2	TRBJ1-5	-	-	CASSQDRLRPNQPQHF	TGTGCCAGCAGCCAAGATCGTCTCAGGCCCAATCAGCCCCAGCATTTT
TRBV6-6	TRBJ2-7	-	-	CASSSNGGYEQYF	TGTGCCAGCAGTTCGAATGGGGGGTACGAGCAGTACTTC
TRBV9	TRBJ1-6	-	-	CASSVEVGPSNSPLHF	TGTGCCAGCAGCGTAGAGGTGGGCCCAAGTAATTCACCCCTCCACTTT
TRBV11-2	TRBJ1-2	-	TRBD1	CASSQGAGGYTF	TGTGCCAGCAGTCAGGGGGCCGGCGGCTACACCTTC
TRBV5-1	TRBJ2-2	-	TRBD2	CASSPDGTTYLAGELFF	TGCGCCAGCAGCCCCGATGGGACTACCTACTTAGCCGGGGAGCTGTTTTTT
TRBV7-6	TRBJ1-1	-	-	CASSPGHSDTEAFF	TGTGCCAGCAGCCCGGGACACTCGGACACTGAAGCTTTCTTT
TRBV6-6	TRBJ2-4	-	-	CASQNRLAKNIQYF	TGTGCCAGCCAGAACAGGCTAGCCAAAAACATTCAGTACTTC
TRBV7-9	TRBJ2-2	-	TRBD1	CASSRDRGANTGELFF	TGTGCCAGCAGCAGGGACAGGGGAGCCAACACCGGGGAGCTGTTTTTT
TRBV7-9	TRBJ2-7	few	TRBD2	CASSPSGRIYEQYF	TGTGCCAGCAGCCCTAGCGGGAGAATCTACGAGCAGTACTTC
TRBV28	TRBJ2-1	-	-	CASSLEGQRVQFF	TGTGCCAGCAGTTTAGAGGGGCAGCGGGTGCAGTTCTTC
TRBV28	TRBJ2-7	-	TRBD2	CASSLTSGSYEQYF	TGTGCCAGCAGTTTAACTAGCGGGAGTTACGAGCAGTACTTC
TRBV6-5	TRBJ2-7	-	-	CASRESNSYEQYF	TGTGCCAGCAGGGAGTCGAACTCCTACGAGCAGTACTTC
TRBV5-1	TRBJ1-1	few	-	CASSLAQTNTEAFF	TGCGCCAGCAGCTTAGCGCAGACGAACACTGAAGCTTTCTTT
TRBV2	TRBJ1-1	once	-	CASSSYGGAMNTEAFF	TGTGCCAGCAGTTCTTACGGGGGGGCCATGAACACTGAAGCTTTCTTT
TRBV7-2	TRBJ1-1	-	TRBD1	CASSKPGTGGYGTEAFF	TGTGCCAGCAGTAAACCCGGGACAGGGGGGTATGGCACTGAAGCTTTCTTT
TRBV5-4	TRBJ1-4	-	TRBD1	CASSRTEGARGNEKLFF	TGTGCCAGCAGCCGAACCGAGGGGGCGCGGGGTAATGAAAAACTGTTTTTT
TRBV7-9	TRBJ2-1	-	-	CASSSLSPIGGVSANEQFF	TGTGCCAGCAGCTCGCTTAGCCCCATCGGCGGGGTATCCGCGAATGAGCAGTTCTTC
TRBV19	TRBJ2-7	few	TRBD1	CASSTDRGWDEQYF	TGTGCCAGTAGTACGGACAGGGGGTGGGACGAGCAGTACTTC
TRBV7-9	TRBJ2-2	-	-	CASSLMFTGYGELFF	TGTGCCAGCAGCTTAATGTTTACAGGGTACGGGGAGCTGTTTTTT
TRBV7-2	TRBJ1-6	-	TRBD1	CASSLGSGQGNSPLHF	TGTGCCAGCAGCTTAGGATCGGGACAGGGTAATTCACCCCTCCACTTT
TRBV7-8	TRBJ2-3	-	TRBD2	CASSLDGGRVPTDTQYF	TGTGCCAGCAGCTTAGATGGCGGGAGGGTTCCAACAGATACGCAGTATTTT
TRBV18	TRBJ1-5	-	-	CASSPPQKPQHF	TGTGCCAGCTCACCGCCCCAGAAGCCCCAGCATTTT
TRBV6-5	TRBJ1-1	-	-	CASSSLTLMIEEAFF	TGTGCCAGCAGCTCACTTACCCTTATGATAGAAGAAGCTTTCTTT
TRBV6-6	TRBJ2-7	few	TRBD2	CASTSGGPYEQYF	TGTGCCAGCACCAGCGGGGGACCCTACGAGCAGTACTTC
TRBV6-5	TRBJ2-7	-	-	CASRPLRRTAYEQYF	TGTGCCAGCAGACCCCTGCGGAGGACGGCCTACGAGCAGTACTTC
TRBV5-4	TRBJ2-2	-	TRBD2	CASSSGSSTGELFF	TGTGCCAGCAGTAGCGGGAGTAGCACCGGGGAGCTGTTTTTT
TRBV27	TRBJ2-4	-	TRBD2	CASSPEGLAGFYIQYF	TGTGCCAGCAGTCCGGAGGGACTAGCGGGTTTTTACATTCAGTACTTC
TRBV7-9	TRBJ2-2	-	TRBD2	CASSGLAGVTGELFF	TGTGCCAGCAGCGGGCTAGCGGGTGTTACCGGGGAGCTGTTTTTT
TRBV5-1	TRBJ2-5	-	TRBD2	CASSLGVAAGAQETQYF	TGCGCCAGCAGCTTGGGAGTAGCTGCGGGAGCCCAAGAGACCCAGTACTTC
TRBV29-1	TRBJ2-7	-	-	CSVEGDLQGTYEQYF	TGCAGCGTTGAAGGGGATTTACAGGGAACCTACGAGCAGTACTTC
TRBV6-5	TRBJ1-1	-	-	CASSYGQGYTEAFF	TGTGCCAGCAGTTATGGGCAGGGGTATACTGAAGCTTTCTTT
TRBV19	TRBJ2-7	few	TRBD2	CASSTGRRGSYEQYF	TGTGCCAGTAGTACCGGCCGGCGGGGGAGCTACGAGCAGTACTTC
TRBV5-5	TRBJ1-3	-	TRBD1	CASSASGTGRDTIYF	TGTGCCAGCAGCGCATCCGGGACAGGGAGAGACACCATATATTTT
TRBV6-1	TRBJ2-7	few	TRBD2	CASVRASGPDEQYF	TGTGCCAGTGTCAGGGCTAGCGGACCGGACGAGCAGTACTTC
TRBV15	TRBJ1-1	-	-	CATSRDPAGRGTEAFF	TGTGCCACCAGCAGAGATCCGGCAGGGAGGGGAACTGAAGCTTTCTTT
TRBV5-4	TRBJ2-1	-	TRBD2	CASSTGTSGYNEQFF	TGTGCCAGCAGTACAGGGACTAGCGGGTACAATGAGCAGTTCTTC
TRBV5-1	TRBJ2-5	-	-	CASSPGGTQETQYF	TGCGCCAGCAGTCCCGGAGGAACTCAAGAGACCCAGTACTTC
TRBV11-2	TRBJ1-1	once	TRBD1	CASSFSSTGVTEAFF	TGTGCCAGCAGCTTTTCATCGACAGGGGTCACTGAAGCTTTCTTT